This T cell receptor (beta chain) was retrieved from a study of molecular identifiers for immune sequencing clone quantification. Study-wide results and limits: Identical TCR molecules that share a barcode could lead to an underestimation of highly expanded clone sizes. Whereas naive cells kept under 1% of molecules in clones above 20 RNA copies, such clones held over 97% in effectors.

This clonotype has a handful of counts. The antigen is undetermined. TCRdb reprocessed the PCR reads with MiXCR, giving one entry per CDR3 protein. The sample gives 460,000 or so distinct CDR3 sequences, roughly a fifth of which show up once; roughly 0.81% is in the top ten. V gave up 5 bases and J gave up 6 bases, with 13 bases separating them. The CDR3 consists of 13 residues. This chain links TRBV12-3 or TRBV12-4 with TRBJ1-1; D gene ambiguous. The clonotype originates from a human donor in good health. Some libraries in this study had Jurkat cell RNA spiked in. Sequenced material: naive CD8+ T cells from blood, with Jurkat cell RNA spiked in. Subset specified: FACS-sorted CD8+CD4-CCR7+CD45RA+ naive T cells. The CDR3 nucleotides are TGTGCCAGCAGTGTTGGGATGGCAGCTGAAGCTTTCTTT. Translated, it gives CASSVGMAAEAFF.